Following are 15 T cell receptor beta chains from one sample sequenced in a study of blood T cell repertoires in COVID-19. Sequencing was performed with immunoSEQ multiplex PCR; in TCRdb, only in-frame clones are kept and a portion is missing. Among some 78,000 clones listed, more than 75% were seen once. The sample consisted of peripheral blood. The source is a man aged 45-60 years with active or convalescent COVID-19.

The chain employs TRBV2 and TRBJ1-5, with no clear D. Germline CDR1 and CDR2: SNHLY and FYNNEI. The CDR3 has 15 residues. Trimming stripped 4 bases from V and 7 bases from J, with 17 bases between. This CDR3 reads CASSGVSLGGQPQHF. The CDR3 nucleotides read TGTGCCAGCAGTGGGGTCAGTCTAGGTGGGCAGCCCCAGCATTTT.

The V and J genes are TRBV5-5 and TRBJ1-1, with a possible D match to TRBD1 (6 bases). There are 14 residues in the CDR3. The V and J ends lost 3 bases and 2 bases respectively, with 11 bases between them. Germline values: CDR1 SGHKS, CDR2 YYEKEE (reference sequence). CDR3 in amino acids: CASSWGQVNTEAFF. The CDR3 bases are TGTGCCAGCAGCTGGGGGCAGGTAAACACTGAAGCTTTCTTT.

CDR3 residues: CASRATSGGNNEQFF. CDR3 bases: TGTGCCAGCAGGGCGACTAGCGGGGGGAACAATGAGCAGTTCTTC. V gene TRBV7-2 combines with J gene TRBJ2-1, with 13 bases fitting TRBD2. The germline gives CDR1 SGHTA, CDR2 FQGNSA. The junction had 4 bases not matched to a gene; V was cut back by 6 bases and J by 5 bases. This CDR3 region has 15 residues.

The chain couples TRBV5-1 to TRBJ2-5, with D perhaps TRBD2 (5 bases). The V gene's germline CDR1 is SGHRS and CDR2 YFSETQ. V was trimmed by 0 bases and J by 5 bases, leaving 17 bases between them. The CDR3 covers 16 residues. The CDR3 loop reads CASSLARGAAVETQYF. The CDR3 DNA reads as TGCGCCAGCAGCTTGGCCCGTGGAGCGGCGGTGGAGACCCAGTACTTC.

This chain uses TRBV6-5 with TRBJ1-5; maybe TRBD1 (5 bases). The germline CDR1 and CDR2 sequences are MNHEY and SVGAGI. The CDR3 runs to 15 residues. The V gene lost 8 bases and the J gene lost 2 bases, with 16 bases spanning the gap. CDR3 sequence reads: CASGWGAQGNQPQHF. CDR3 coding DNA: TGTGCCAGCGGGTGGGGCGCCCAAGGCAATCAGCCCCAGCATTTT.

The gene calls are TRBV7-2 and TRBJ1-4; D is perhaps TRBD1 (6 bases). Per germline, CDR1 SGHTA and CDR2 FQGNSA. V gave up 5 bases and J gave up 7 bases, with 17 bases separating them. The CDR3 is 15 amino acids. The CDR3 DNA is TGTGCCAGCAGCGTGGGGGTGGACAGAACTGAAAAACTGTTTTTT. It yields the protein CASSVGVDRTEKLFF.

The CDR3 DNA reads TGTGCCAGCAGTTGGAGAACAGGGGGTAAAGAGACCCAGTACTTC. Protein product: CASSWRTGGKETQYF. V usage is TRBV6-2 or TRBV6-3 and J usage is TRBJ2-5; the match to TRBD1 covers 8 bases. Germline CDR1 MNHEY, CDR2 SVGEGT. V shed 4 bases and J 3 bases; nucleotides not matched to a gene: 7. This CDR3 spans 15 amino acids.

The chain has TRBV9 and TRBJ2-5; 7 positions match TRBD1. The CDR3 covers 13 residues. The V gene end was trimmed by 4 bases and the J gene end by 2 bases; junction bases not matched to a gene: 2. Germline V gene sequence: CDR1 SGDLS, CDR2 YYNGEE. CDR3 coding DNA: TGTGCCAGCAGCTTGGGACAGCAAGAGACCCAGTACTTC. Amino acids: CASSLGQQETQYF.

The rearrangement links TRBV27 to TRBJ1-5, with D unresolved. The CDR3 runs to 14 residues. V lost 4 bases to trimming and J lost 1 base, with 8 bases between them. In germline, CDR1 is MNHEY, CDR2 SMNVEV (reference sequence). The chain's CDR3 is CASSSLSSNQPQHF. The CDR3, as DNA: TGTGCCAGCAGTTCTTTATCCAGCAATCAGCCCCAGCATTTT.

In regard to this clone: The junction differs from germline at one of its ends, possibly a read error. V gene TRBV29-1 combines with J gene TRBJ2-3, with D possibly being TRBD1 (5 bases). From germline, CDR1 is SQVTM and CDR2 ANQGSEA. The CDR3 length is 15 residues. As DNA, the CDR3 is TGCAGCGTTGAGGGGATGGGGCCTATCACAAATACGCAGTATTTT. This encodes CSVEGMGPITNTQYF.

This clone was observed a few times. The rearrangement links TRBV30 to TRBJ2-3, with TRBD1 matching over 8 bases. The V gene end was trimmed by 5 bases and the J gene end by 0 bases; junction bases not matched to a gene: 10. This CDR3 comprises 16 residues. CDR1 and CDR2 (germline): GTSNPN, SVGIG (reference sequence). The CDR3 DNA is TGTGCCTGGGGGAAGGTAGGGACAGGTAGCACAGATACGCAGTATTTT. Translated, it gives CAWGKVGTGSTDTQYF.

The chain uses TRBV4-3 and TRBJ1-2; D gene unclear. Per germline, CDR1 LGHNA and CDR2 YSLEER. This CDR3 is built from 12 residues. Trimming took 6 bases from V and 4 from J, leaving 9 bases between them. The CDR3: CASSLVGYGYTF. The CDR3 region has the DNA TGCGCCAGCAGTTTAGTCGGCTATGGCTACACCTTC.

The rearrangement uses TRBV3-1 (or the pseudogene TRBV3-2) and TRBJ1-6; D gene ambiguous. Looked up from germline, CDR1 is LGHDT and CDR2 is YNNKEL (reference sequence). This CDR3 is 14 amino acids long. V was pared by 4 bases and J by 13 bases, with 17 bases between. In DNA, the CDR3 is TGTGCCAGCAGCCCTATGGGCAGCGGCTCGCCCCTCCACTTT. Its protein product is CASSPMGSGSPLHF.

Here the CDR3 reads CASSLLAGEKQETQYF. As DNA, the CDR3 is TGTGCCAGCAGCTTACTAGCGGGGGAAAAACAAGAGACCCAGTACTTC. The chain combines TRBV7-8 with TRBJ2-5, with 10 bases fitting TRBD2. J gave up 2 bases and V 2 bases, and 5 bases lay outside the gene matches. The length of the CDR3 is 16 residues. Per germline, CDR1 SGHVS and CDR2 FQNEAQ.

V is TRBV5-1 and J is TRBJ2-3; TRBD2 matches at 10 bases. With V trimmed by 3 bases and J by 2 bases, 6 bases remained unmatched. The CDR3 is 16 residues long. CDR1 and CDR2 from the germline V gene are SGHRS and YFSETQ. CDR3 in DNA: TGCGCCAGCAGCTATACTAGCGGGGATCACACAGATACGCAGTATTTT. It is translated as CASSYTSGDHTDTQYF.